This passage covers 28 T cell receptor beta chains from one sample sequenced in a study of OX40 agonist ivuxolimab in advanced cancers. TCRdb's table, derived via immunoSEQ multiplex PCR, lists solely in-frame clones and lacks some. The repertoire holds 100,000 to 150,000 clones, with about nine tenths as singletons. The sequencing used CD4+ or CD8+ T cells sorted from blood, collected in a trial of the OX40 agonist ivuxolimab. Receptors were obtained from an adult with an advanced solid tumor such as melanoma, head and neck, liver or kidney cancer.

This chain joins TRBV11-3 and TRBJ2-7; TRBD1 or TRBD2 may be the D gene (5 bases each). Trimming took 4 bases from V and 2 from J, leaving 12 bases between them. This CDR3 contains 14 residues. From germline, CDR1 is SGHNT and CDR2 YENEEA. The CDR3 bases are TGTGCCAGCAGCTCTCCCGGGACGCCCTACGAGCAGTACTTC. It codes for CASSSPGTPYEQYF.

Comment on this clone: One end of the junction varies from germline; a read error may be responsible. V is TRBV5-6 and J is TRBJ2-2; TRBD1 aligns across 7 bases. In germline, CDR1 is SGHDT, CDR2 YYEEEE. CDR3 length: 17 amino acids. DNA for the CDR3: TGTGCCAGCAGCTGGATGCTAAGGGGGCCGAATACCGGGGAGCTGTTTTTT. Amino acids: CASSWMLRGPNTGELFF. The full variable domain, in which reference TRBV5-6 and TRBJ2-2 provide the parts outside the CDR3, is DAGVTQSPTHLIKTRGQQVTLRCSPKSGHDTVSWYQQALGQGPQFIFQYYEEEERQRGNFPDRFSGHQFPNYSSELNVNALLLGDSALYLCASSWMLRGPNTGELFFGEGSRLTVL.

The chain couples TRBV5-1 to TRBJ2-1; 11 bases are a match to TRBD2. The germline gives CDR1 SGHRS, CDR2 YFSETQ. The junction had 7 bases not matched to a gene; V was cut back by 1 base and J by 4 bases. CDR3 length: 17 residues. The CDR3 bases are TGCGCCAGCAGCTTGATGCCGACTAGCGGGACTTACAATGAGCAGTTCTTC. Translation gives CASSLMPTSGTYNEQFF.

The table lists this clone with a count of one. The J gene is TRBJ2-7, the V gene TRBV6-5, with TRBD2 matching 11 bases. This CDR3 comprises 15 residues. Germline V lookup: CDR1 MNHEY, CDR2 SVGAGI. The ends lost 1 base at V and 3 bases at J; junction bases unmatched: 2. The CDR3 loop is CASSYFLAGGYEQYF. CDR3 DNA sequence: TGTGCCAGCAGTTACTTTCTAGCGGGAGGCTACGAGCAGTACTTC.

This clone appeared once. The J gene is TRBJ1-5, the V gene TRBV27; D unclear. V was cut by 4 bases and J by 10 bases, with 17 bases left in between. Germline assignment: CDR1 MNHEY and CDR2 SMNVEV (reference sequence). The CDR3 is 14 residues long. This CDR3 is CASSSDRAFRPQHF. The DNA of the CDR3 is TGTGCCAGCAGTTCCGATAGAGCTTTTCGCCCCCAGCATTTT.

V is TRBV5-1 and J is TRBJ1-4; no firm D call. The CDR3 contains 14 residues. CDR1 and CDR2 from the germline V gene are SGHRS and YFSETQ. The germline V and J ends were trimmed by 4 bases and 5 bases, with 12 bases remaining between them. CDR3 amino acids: CASSPTVTNEKLFF. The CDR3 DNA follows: TGCGCCAGCAGCCCCACAGTGACCAATGAAAAACTGTTTTTT. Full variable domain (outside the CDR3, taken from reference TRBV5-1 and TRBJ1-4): KAGVTQTPRYLIKTRGQQVTLSCSPISGHRSVSWYQQTPGQGLQFLFEYFSETQRNKGNFPGRFSGRQFSNSRSEMNVSTLELGDSALYLCASSPTVTNEKLFFGSGTQLSVL.

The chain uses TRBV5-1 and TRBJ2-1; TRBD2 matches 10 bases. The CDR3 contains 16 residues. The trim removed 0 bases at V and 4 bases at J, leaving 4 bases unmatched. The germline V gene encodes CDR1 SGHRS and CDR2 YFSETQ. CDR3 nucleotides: TGCGCCAGCAGCTTGGGGGCTAGCGGGAGTTACAATGAGCAGTTCTTC. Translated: CASSLGASGSYNEQFF. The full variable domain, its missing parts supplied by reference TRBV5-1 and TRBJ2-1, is KAGVTQTPRYLIKTRGQQVTLSCSPISGHRSVSWYQQTPGQGLQFLFEYFSETQRNKGNFPGRFSGRQFSNSRSEMNVSTLELGDSALYLCASSLGASGSYNEQFFGPGTRLTVL.

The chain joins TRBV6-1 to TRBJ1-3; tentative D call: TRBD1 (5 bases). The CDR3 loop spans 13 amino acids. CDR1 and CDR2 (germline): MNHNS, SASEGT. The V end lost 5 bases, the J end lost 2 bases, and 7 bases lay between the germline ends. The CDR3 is CASSRGPGNTIYF. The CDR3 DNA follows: TGTGCCAGCAGTAGGGGACCTGGAAACACCATATATTTT.

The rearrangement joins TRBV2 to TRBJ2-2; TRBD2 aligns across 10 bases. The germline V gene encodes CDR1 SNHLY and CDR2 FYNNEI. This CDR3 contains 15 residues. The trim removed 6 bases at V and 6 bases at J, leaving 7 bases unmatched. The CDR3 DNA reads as TGTGCCAGCAGCAAGGCTAGCGGGAGTCCCGGGGAGCTGTTTTTT. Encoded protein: CASSKASGSPGELFF.

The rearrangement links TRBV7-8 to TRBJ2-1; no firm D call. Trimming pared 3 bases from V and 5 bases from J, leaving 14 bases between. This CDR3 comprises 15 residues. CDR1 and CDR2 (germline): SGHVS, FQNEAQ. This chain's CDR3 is CASSFITLAHNEQFF. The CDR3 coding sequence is TGTGCCAGCAGCTTTATAACCCTGGCCCACAATGAGCAGTTCTTC.

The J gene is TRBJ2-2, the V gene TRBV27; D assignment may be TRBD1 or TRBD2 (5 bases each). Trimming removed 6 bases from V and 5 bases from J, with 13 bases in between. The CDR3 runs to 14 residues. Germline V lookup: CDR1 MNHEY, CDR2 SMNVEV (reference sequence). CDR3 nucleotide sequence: TGTGCCAGCAGACTCCTTGAGGGGACCGGGGAGCTGTTTTTT. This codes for CASRLLEGTGELFF.

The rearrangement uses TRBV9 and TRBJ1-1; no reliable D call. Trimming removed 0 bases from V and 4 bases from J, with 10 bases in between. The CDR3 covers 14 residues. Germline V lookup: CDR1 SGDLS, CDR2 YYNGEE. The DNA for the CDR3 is TGTGCCAGCAGCGTAGAAGGAGGGTCCACTGAAGCTTTCTTT. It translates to CASSVEGGSTEAFF.

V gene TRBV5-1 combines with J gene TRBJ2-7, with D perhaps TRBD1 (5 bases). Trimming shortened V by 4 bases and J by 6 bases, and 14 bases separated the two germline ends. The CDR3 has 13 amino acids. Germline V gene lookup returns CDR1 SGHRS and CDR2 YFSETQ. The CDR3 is CASSPSQGGEQYF. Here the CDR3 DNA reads TGCGCCAGCAGCCCCTCCCAGGGTGGCGAGCAGTACTTC.

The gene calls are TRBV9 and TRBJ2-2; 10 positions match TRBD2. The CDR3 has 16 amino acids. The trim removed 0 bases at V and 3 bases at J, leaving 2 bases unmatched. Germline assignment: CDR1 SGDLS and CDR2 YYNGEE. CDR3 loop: CASSVDSGRYTGELFF. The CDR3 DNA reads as TGTGCCAGCAGCGTAGATAGCGGGAGGTACACCGGGGAGCTGTTTTTT.

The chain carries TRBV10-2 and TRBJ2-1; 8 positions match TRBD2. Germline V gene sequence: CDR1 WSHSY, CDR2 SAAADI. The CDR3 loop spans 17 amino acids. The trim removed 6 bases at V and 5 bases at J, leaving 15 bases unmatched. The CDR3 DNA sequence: TGCGCCAGCAGATCCTGGGGAGCGGGGGCTTTGGACAATGAGCAGTTCTTC. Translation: CASRSWGAGALDNEQFF.

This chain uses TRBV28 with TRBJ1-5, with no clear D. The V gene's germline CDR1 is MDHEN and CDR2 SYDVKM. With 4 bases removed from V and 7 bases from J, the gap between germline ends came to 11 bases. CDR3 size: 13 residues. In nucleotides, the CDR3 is TGTGCCAGCAGTTCAACCAGAGGGCAGCCCCAGCATTTT. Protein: CASSSTRGQPQHF.

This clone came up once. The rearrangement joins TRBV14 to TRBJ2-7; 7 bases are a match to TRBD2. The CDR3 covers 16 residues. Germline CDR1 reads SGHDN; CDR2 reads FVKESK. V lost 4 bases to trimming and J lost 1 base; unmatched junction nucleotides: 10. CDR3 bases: TGTGCCAGCAGCCGGGGGGACGCGGGAGTATCCTACGAGCAGTACTTC. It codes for CASSRGDAGVSYEQYF. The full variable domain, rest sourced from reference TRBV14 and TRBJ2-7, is EAGVTQFPSHSVIEKGQTVTLRCDPISGHDNLYWYRRVMGKEIKFLLHFVKESKQDESGMPNNRFLAERTGGTYSTLKVQPAELEDSGVYFCASSRGDAGVSYEQYFGPGTRLTVT.

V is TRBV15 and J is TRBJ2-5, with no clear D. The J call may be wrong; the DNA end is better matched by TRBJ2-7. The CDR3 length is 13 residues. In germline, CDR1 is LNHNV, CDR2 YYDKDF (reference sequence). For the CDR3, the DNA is TGTGCCACCAGCAGAGATCCAGGATACGAGCAGTACTTC. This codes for CATSRDPGYEQYF.

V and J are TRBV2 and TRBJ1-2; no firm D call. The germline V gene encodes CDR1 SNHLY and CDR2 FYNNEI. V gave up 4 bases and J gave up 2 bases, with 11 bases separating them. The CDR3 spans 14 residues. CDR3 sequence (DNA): TGTGCCAGCAGTGGAGTCATTGCCAACTATGGCTACACCTTC. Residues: CASSGVIANYGYTF.

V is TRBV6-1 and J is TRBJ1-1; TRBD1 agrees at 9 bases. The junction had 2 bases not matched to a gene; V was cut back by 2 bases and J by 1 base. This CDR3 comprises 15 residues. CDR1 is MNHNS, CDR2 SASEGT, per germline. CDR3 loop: CASSEPGQGNTEAFF. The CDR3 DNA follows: TGTGCCAGCAGTGAACCGGGACAGGGGAACACTGAAGCTTTCTTT.

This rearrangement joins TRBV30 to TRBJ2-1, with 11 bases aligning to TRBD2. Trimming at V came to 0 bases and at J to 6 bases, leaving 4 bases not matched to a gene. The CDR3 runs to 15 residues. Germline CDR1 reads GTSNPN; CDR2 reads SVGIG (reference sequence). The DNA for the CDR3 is TGTGCCTGGAGTGTTCGACTAGCGGGGATCAATGAGCAGTTCTTC. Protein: CAWSVRLAGINEQFF.

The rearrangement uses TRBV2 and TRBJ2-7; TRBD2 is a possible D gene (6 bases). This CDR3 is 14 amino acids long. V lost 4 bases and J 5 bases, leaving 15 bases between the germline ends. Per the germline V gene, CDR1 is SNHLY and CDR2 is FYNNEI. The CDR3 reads CASSVTLARNEQYF. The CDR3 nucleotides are TGTGCCAGCAGTGTGACCCTAGCGAGAAACGAGCAGTACTTC.

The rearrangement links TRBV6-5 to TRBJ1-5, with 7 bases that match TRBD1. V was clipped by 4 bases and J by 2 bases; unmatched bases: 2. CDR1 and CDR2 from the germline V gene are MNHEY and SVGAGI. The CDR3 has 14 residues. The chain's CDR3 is CASSSQGGNQPQHF. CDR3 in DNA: TGTGCCAGCAGTTCCCAGGGGGGCAATCAGCCCCAGCATTTT.

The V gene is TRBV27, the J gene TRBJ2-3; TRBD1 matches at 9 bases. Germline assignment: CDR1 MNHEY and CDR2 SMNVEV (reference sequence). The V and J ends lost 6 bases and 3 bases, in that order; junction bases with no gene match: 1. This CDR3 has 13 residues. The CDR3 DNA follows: TGTGCCAGCAGGACAGGGGGGACAGATACGCAGTATTTT. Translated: CASRTGGTDTQYF.

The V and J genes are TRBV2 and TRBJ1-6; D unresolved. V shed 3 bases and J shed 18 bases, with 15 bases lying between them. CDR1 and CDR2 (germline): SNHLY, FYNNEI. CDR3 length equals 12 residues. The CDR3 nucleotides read TGTGCCAGCAGTGAGGGGTCTGGCGGGTCCCACTTT. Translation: CASSEGSGGSHF.

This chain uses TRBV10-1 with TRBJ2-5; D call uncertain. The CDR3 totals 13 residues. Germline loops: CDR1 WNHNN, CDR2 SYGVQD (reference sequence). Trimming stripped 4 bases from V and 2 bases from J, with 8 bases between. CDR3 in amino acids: CASSASLQETQYF. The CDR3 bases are TGCGCCAGCAGTGCCTCCCTACAAGAGACCCAGTACTTC.

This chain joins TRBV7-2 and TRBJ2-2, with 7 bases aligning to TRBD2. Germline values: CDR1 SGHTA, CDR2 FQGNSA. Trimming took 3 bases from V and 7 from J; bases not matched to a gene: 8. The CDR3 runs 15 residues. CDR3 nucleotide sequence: TGTGCCAGCAGCTTTGGTGGGAGGGTAGGCGGGGAGCTGTTTTTT. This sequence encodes CASSFGGRVGGELFF.

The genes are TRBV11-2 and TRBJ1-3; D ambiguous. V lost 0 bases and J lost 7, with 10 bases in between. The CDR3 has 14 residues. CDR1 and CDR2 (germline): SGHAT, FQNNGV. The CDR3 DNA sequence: TGTGCCAGCAGCTTAGATCGACAACGGAACACCATATATTTT. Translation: CASSLDRQRNTIYF.